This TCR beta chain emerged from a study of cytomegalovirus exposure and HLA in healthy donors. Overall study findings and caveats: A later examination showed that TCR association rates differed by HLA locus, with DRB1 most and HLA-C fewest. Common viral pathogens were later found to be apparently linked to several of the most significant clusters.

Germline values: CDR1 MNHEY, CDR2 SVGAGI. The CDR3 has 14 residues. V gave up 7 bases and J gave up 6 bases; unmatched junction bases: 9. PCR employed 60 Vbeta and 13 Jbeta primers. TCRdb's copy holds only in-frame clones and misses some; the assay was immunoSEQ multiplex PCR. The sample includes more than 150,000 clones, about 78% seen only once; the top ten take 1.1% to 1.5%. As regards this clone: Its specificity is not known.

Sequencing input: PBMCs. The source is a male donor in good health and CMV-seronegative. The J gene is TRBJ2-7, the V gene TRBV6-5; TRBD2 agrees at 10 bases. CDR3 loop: CASTDPGLASEQYF. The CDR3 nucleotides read TGTGCCAGCACCGACCCGGGACTAGCGTCCGAGCAGTACTTC.